The 20 T cell receptor beta chains below were found in one sample sequenced in a study of Graves' ophthalmopathy and Graves' hyperthyroidism. The sequenced template was RNA, covering the TCR beta CDR3 region. RT-PCR with HTBI primers came first, then second-round multiplex PCR. TCRdb recomputed calls from the multiplex PCR reads with MiXCR, one row per CDR3 protein. The sample yields some 1.1 million distinct CDR3 sequences, about two fifths seen once. The sample consisted of peripheral blood or thyroid tissue (not recorded which). These receptors all come from an adult man with Graves' hyperthyroidism.

V usage is TRBV20-1 and J usage is TRBJ2-5, with a weak D call TRBD1 (6 bases). Trimming cost V 6 bases and J 7 bases, with 24 bases left between them. This CDR3 spans 15 amino acids. In germline, CDR1 is DFQATT, CDR2 SNEGSKA (reference sequence). Written as DNA, the CDR3 is TGCAGTGCCGCCAAACCGAGGGACACCCCGGGGACCCAGTACTTC. Its translation: CSAAKPRDTPGTQYF.

This clonotype was seen many times. The V call is TRBV4-3, the J call TRBJ2-5, with D unclear. Trimming cost V 11 bases and J 1 base, with 20 bases left between them. Looked up from germline, CDR1 is LGHNA and CDR2 is YSLEER. The CDR3 is 15 amino acids. The CDR3 sequence is CAPKHRRMVQETQYF. In DNA, the CDR3 is TGCGCCCCGAAGCACCGGCGGATGGTCCAAGAGACCCAGTACTTC.

In its sample, this clonotype was seen many times. The chain carries TRBV9 and TRBJ2-7, with TRBD2 as a possible D gene (6 bases). Per germline, CDR1 SGDLS and CDR2 YYNGEE. The germline V and J ends were trimmed by 0 bases and 2 bases, with 12 bases remaining between them. The CDR3 extends over 15 amino acids. CDR3 DNA: TGTGCCAGCAGCGTAGCTAGGGACTGGACCTACGAGCAGTACTTC. It is translated as CASSVARDWTYEQYF.

Points on this clonotype: The conserved final phenylalanine or tryptophan is absent from the CDR3, which likely points to a read error. The limits of the CDR3 on the DNA are not certain, so only TCRdb's listed CDR3 is given. The J gene is TRBJ2-6, the V gene TRBV10-3. CDR1 is ENHRY, CDR2 SYGVKD, per germline. The CDR3 comprises 8 residues, both ends counted. This chain's CDR3 is CAISESKG.

The V gene is TRBV11-1, the J gene TRBJ2-2; TRBD2 matches at 14 bases. Germline assignment: CDR1 SGHAT and CDR2 FQDESV (reference sequence). This CDR3 is 17 amino acids long. After removal of 5 bases from V and 4 bases from J, the junction contained 6 bases not matched to a gene. The CDR3 bases are TGTGCCAGCAGCCCGGGACTAGCGGGAGATTCCACCGGGGAGCTGTTTTTT. Encoded protein: CASSPGLAGDSTGELFF.

The chain links TRBV28 to TRBJ1-1; 7 bases map to TRBD1. The CDR3 is made up of 12 amino acids. The germline gives CDR1 MDHEN, CDR2 SYDVKM. The J segment lost 7 bases and the V segment lost 3 bases, leaving 2 bases of the junction unmatched. The CDR3 region has the DNA TGTGCCAGCAGTTTCCAGGGGGTTGAAGCTTTCTTT. This codes for CASSFQGVEAFF.

The chain links TRBV20-1 to TRBJ2-2; possibly TRBD2 for D (5 bases). Deletions cut 3 bases from V and 0 bases from J, with 14 bases between. Germline V gene sequence: CDR1 DFQATT, CDR2 SNEGSKA (reference sequence). The CDR3 extends over 16 amino acids. CDR3 DNA sequence: TGCAGTGCTAGTGGCACCCAAGCGGCGAACACCGGGGAGCTGTTTTTT. Encoded protein: CSASGTQAANTGELFF.

The rearrangement links TRBV2 to TRBJ2-5, with a weak D call TRBD1 (6 bases). The CDR3 runs to 14 residues. From germline, CDR1 is SNHLY and CDR2 FYNNEI. V was clipped by 3 bases and J by 9 bases, with 17 bases between them. The CDR3 loop is CASSDETGNQPQYF. CDR3 in DNA: TGTGCCAGCAGTGACGAAACAGGGAATCAGCCCCAGTACTTC. Complete variable domain (other parts from reference TRBV2 and TRBJ2-5): EPEVTQTPSHQVTQMGQEVILRCVPISNHLYFYWYRQILGQKVEFLVSFYNNEISEKSEIFDDQFSVERPDGSNFTLKIRSTKLEDSAMYFCASSDETGNQPQYFGPGTRLLVL.

About this clonotype itself: Because it lacks the conserved phenylalanine or tryptophan at the end, this CDR3 is likely a read error. Because the CDR3's place on the DNA is in doubt, the DNA is left out and the CDR3 is given as listed by TCRdb. The chain carries TRBV5-1 and TRBJ1-2; TRBD1, as called in the table, went unchecked against the DNA. Germline-derived CDR1 and CDR2 are SGHRS and YFSETQ. The CDR3 totals 8 residues, both ends included. The CDR3 region is CASSLGSG.

This clonotype has ten or more counts. CDR3 protein: CSARGGEAFYGYTF. The CDR3 region has the DNA TGCAGTGCTAGAGGAGGCGAGGCTTTCTATGGCTACACCTTC. This sequence joins TRBV20-1 and TRBJ1-2, with D unclear. Trimming left V 1 base short and J 4 bases short, with 13 bases between. There are 14 residues in the CDR3. The germline V gene encodes CDR1 DFQATT and CDR2 SNEGSKA (reference sequence).

V and J are TRBV7-8 and TRBJ1-5; TRBD1 matches 9 bases. Looked up from germline, CDR1 is SGHVS and CDR2 is FQNEAQ. CDR3 length: 16 residues. Germline trimming cut 9 bases from V and 7 bases from J; bases unmatched to any gene: 16. The CDR3 region has the DNA TGTGCCAGTAGTGAGGTACAGGGGGCGTCGGGGCAGCCCCAGCATTTT. Translated, it gives CASSEVQGASGQPQHF.

With regard to this clonotype: A much more abundant neighbour one base away suggests this may be a read error. Without the conserved terminal phenylalanine or tryptophan, this CDR3 likely stems from a read error. This chain links TRBV5-4 with TRBJ1-1; perhaps TRBD1 as D (5 bases). V shed 1 base and J shed 4 bases, with 14 bases lying between them. The CDR3 totals 15 residues. From germline, CDR1 is SGHNT and CDR2 YYREEE (reference sequence). The CDR3 DNA reads TGTGCCAGCAGCTTGAACTCAGCAGGGTCCACTGAAGCTTTCCTT. Its translation: CASSLNSAGSTEAFL.

The rearrangement uses TRBV15 and TRBJ2-5; D perhaps matches TRBD1 (6 bases). This CDR3 is 14 amino acids long. Germline V gives CDR1 LNHNV, CDR2 YYDKDF (reference sequence). The V end was cut by 1 base, the J end by 9 bases, with 15 bases between. CDR3 DNA: TGTGCCACCAGCAGAGTGGGGGCCGGTCAGCCCCAGTACTTC. It is translated as CATSRVGAGQPQYF. The variable domain in full, with the rest retrieved from reference TRBV15 and TRBJ2-5, is DAMVIQNPRYQVTQFGKPVTLSCSQTLNHNVMYWYQQKSSQAPKLLFHYYDKDFNNEADTPDNFQSRRPNTSFCFLDIRSPGLGDTAMYLCATSRVGAGQPQYFGPGTRLLVL.

The V gene is TRBV20-1, the J gene TRBJ2-7; 9 bases line up with TRBD2. The CDR3 length is 14 residues. Germline CDR1 DFQATT, CDR2 SNEGSKA (reference sequence). J lost 5 bases, V lost 1 base, and 6 bases had no gene match. The CDR3 region has the DNA TGCAGTGCTAGAGGCCTAGCGGGACCCGACGAGCAGTACTTC. This encodes CSARGLAGPDEQYF.

The table lists this clonotype with a few counts. The rearrangement joins TRBV20-1 to TRBJ1-5, with TRBD1 matching 9 bases. Trimming at V came to 5 bases and at J to 2 bases, leaving 16 bases not matched to a gene. This CDR3 is 18 amino acids long. CDR1 DFQATT and CDR2 SNEGSKA come from the germline V gene (reference sequence). The CDR3 nucleotides are TGCAGTGCTGGCCTCGGGACAGGGAGAAAGGGCGGCAATCAGCCCCAGCATTTT. It codes for CSAGLGTGRKGGNQPQHF.

The rearrangement links TRBV12-3 or TRBV12-4 to TRBJ2-7; possibly TRBD1 for D (6 bases). The CDR3 is 16 residues long. Trimming took off 4 bases at V and 6 bases at J, with 22 bases between the two ends. The CDR3 bases are TGTGCCAGCAGTTCCGTAAAACAGGGCCCCCAGCGCGAGCAGTACTTC. Protein sequence: CASSSVKQGPQREQYF.

At least ten counts were recorded for this clonotype. V and J are TRBV5-6 and TRBJ2-2; no clear D. This CDR3 has 12 amino acids. CDR1 is SGHDT, CDR2 YYEEEE, per germline. The V end was cut by 2 bases, the J end by 6 bases, with 5 bases between. CDR3: CASSLVSGELFF. The CDR3 DNA follows: TGTGCCAGCAGCTTAGTATCCGGGGAGCTGTTTTTT.

This clonotype was found many times. The CDR3: CSASKLGQGYQETQYF. The CDR3 nucleotides read TGCAGTGCCAGTAAACTGGGACAGGGGTACCAAGAGACCCAGTACTTC. The rearrangement joins TRBV20-1 to TRBJ2-5; the match to TRBD1 covers 10 bases. With V trimmed by 6 bases and J by 0 bases, 10 bases remained unmatched. The CDR3 is made up of 16 amino acids. The germline V gene has CDR1 DFQATT and CDR2 SNEGSKA (reference sequence).

J is TRBJ1-3 and V is TRBV4-3; D is unresolved. CDR1 is LGHNA and CDR2 is YSLEER in the germline V gene. This CDR3 is 16 amino acids long. Trimming pared 0 bases from V and 3 bases from J, leaving 12 bases between. DNA for the CDR3: TGCGCCAGCAGCCAAGATATCCCCACGCATGGAAACACCATATATTTT. Encoded protein: CASSQDIPTHGNTIYF.

There are many counts of this clonotype. The chain is built from TRBV29-1 and TRBJ1-1; no clear D gene. CDR1 SQVTM and CDR2 ANQGSEA come from the germline V gene. This CDR3 spans 13 amino acids. V was trimmed by 7 bases and J by 1 base, leaving 13 bases between them. The CDR3 nucleotides are TGCAGCGGCATACTTATTACGAACACTGAAGCTTTCTTT. Amino acid sequence: CSGILITNTEAFF.